This passage covers 8 T cell receptor beta chains from one sample sequenced in a study of blood T cell repertoires in COVID-19. Assay used: immunoSEQ multiplex PCR; TCRdb lists only in-frame clones, some missing. The table lists about 200,000 clones, about 87% of them singletons. The sequencing sample was made of peripheral blood. Receptors originate from a man aged 60 to 69 with acute or convalescent COVID-19.

V is TRBV2 and J is TRBJ2-7; 7 nucleotides match TRBD2. Trimming removed 10 bases from V and 5 bases from J; junction bases left unmatched: 17. This CDR3 spans 15 amino acids. Germline V gives CDR1 SNHLY, CDR2 FYNNEI. In nucleotides, the CDR3 is TGTGCCACCACGAGAGCGGGACGCCCCCCCCACGAGCAGTACTTC. Translating it yields CATTRAGRPPHEQYF.

This CDR3 reads CASSYSPAGVLSEAFF. The CDR3 region has the DNA TGTGCCAGCAGTTACTCGCCGGCAGGGGTTCTATCTGAAGCTTTCTTT. The chain employs TRBV6-5 and TRBJ1-1, with a possible D match to TRBD1 (6 bases). V gave up 0 bases and J gave up 6 bases, with 17 bases separating them. This CDR3 comprises 16 residues. CDR1 is MNHEY and CDR2 is SVGAGI in the germline V gene.

The genes are TRBV19 and TRBJ2-2, with 11 bases matching TRBD2. J gave up 5 bases and V 3 bases, and 11 bases lay outside the gene matches. The CDR3 length is 18 residues. CDR1 and CDR2 (germline): LNHDA, SQIVND (reference sequence). In nucleotides, the CDR3 is TGTGCCAGTAGTATCTTTAGCGGGGGGGCCTCGGGGACCGGGGAGCTGTTTTTT. Encoded protein: CASSIFSGGASGTGELFF.

The chain joins TRBV28 to TRBJ2-5; tentative D call: TRBD2 (5 bases). The CDR3 extends over 17 amino acids. The germline gives CDR1 MDHEN, CDR2 SYDVKM. The germline V and J ends were trimmed by 3 bases and 1 base, with 18 bases remaining between them. The CDR3 here is CASSLDLVEQLQETQYF. The CDR3 region has the DNA TGTGCCAGCAGTTTGGACTTGGTAGAACAGCTCCAAGAGACCCAGTACTTC.

V gene TRBV27 combines with J gene TRBJ1-6, with D maybe TRBD1 (6 bases). The CDR3 is 19 amino acids. Trimming took 1 base from V and 0 from J, leaving 16 bases between them. Germline V gene data show CDR1 as MNHEY and CDR2 as SMNVEV (reference sequence). CDR3 region: CASSLFGQGMSSYNSPLHF. The CDR3 DNA reads TGTGCCAGCAGTTTATTCGGGCAGGGGATGAGCTCCTATAATTCACCCCTCCACTTT.

This chain joins TRBV6-1 and TRBJ2-3; 7 bases fit TRBD1. Germline CDR1 and CDR2: MNHNS and SASEGT. CDR3 length: 17 amino acids. Losses at the gene ends were 3 bases for V and 2 bases for J; bases not matched to a gene: 11. The CDR3 DNA reads TGTGCCAGCAGTGATCTGGGACAGCAGCACCTCACAGATACGCAGTATTTT. Translated, it gives CASSDLGQQHLTDTQYF.

V and J are TRBV6-2 or TRBV6-3 and TRBJ2-7, with 10 bases that match TRBD1. Germline V gene lookup returns CDR1 MNHEY and CDR2 SVGEGT. The junction had 3 bases not matched to a gene; V was cut back by 2 bases and J by 5 bases. The CDR3 sequence is 14 residues long. The CDR3 bases are TGTGCCAGCAGTTACCTGGGACAGGGGAACGAGCAGTACTTC. As protein: CASSYLGQGNEQYF.

This chain uses TRBV5-1 with TRBJ1-2, with a possible D match to TRBD1 (6 bases). This CDR3 is 14 amino acids long. V shed 3 bases and J shed 1 base, with 10 bases lying between them. Germline V gene data show CDR1 as SGHRS and CDR2 as YFSETQ. The CDR3 region is CASSSTGGNYGYTF. CDR3 DNA sequence: TGCGCCAGCAGCTCGACAGGCGGTAACTATGGCTACACCTTC.